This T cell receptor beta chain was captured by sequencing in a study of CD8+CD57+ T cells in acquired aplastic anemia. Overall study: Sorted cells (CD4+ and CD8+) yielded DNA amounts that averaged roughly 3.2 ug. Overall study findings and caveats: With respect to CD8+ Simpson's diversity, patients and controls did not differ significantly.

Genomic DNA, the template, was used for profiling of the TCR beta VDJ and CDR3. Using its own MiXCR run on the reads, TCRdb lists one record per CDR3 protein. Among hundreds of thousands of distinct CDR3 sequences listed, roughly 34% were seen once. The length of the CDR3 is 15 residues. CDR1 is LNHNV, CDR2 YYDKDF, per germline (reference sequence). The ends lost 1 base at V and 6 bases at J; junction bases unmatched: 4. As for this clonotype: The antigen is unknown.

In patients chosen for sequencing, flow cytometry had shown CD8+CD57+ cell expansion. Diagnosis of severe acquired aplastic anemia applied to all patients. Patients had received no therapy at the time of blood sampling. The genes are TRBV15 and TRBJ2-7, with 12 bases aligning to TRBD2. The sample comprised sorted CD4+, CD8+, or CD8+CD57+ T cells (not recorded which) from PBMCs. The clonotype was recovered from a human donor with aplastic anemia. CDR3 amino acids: CATSRVRLAGAEQYF. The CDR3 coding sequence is TGTGCCACCAGCAGAGTCAGACTAGCGGGGGCCGAGCAGTACTTC.